This entry features one T cell receptor beta chain sequence. The antigen this receptor binds is unknown. Base qualities are not at hand, and no much larger clone is one base apart. These data are taken from a study of T cell responses to AZD1222 COVID-19 vaccine (dated by TCRdb to the early 2020s). Notes on the research overall: A total of 230 to 250 trial participants underwent TCR sequencing, of whom 200 to 220 received two doses of AZD1222 and roughly 25 received two doses of the MenACWY control vaccine. Trial participants were enrolled into age subgroups of 18-55, 56-69 and 70-plus years, which contained about 150, 27 and 61 TCR-sequenced participants, respectively. Points the paper makes about the study in general: CD4 TCRs associated with the vaccine covered the entire spike protein, and the dominant responses were in regions 160-218 and 743-854. Conclusions about previously exposed vaccinees are limited because only six or seven AZD1222 recipients were SARS-CoV-2 seropositive at baseline. The 56-69-year group was small, and its depth increase did not reach significance, likely because of low power. No day 14 peak-response samples were available, so repertoires were characterized only after the peak T cell response. After two AZD1222 doses, spike-specific TCR breadth and depth were significantly higher than at day 0 and than in MenACWY recipients. Most participants were white British and females outnumbered males, and the authors suggested that clonal diversity may have been underestimated. Nearly half of unique spike-specific TCRs reportedly recognized epitopes outside regions mutated in the B.1.351 and B.1.1.7 variants.

Looking up the germline V gene yields CDR1 SQVTM and CDR2 ANQGSEA. The CDR3 sequence holds 16 residues, the cysteine and phenylalanine included. Only CDR3 DNA remains: 48 bases, in frame from the first base. V drops 4 bases and J drops 7 bases, leaving 25 bases in between. The CDR3 regions of human TCRbeta chains were subjected to immunosequencing. On the authors' methods: Repertoire TCRs were checked for matches against a reference library of SARS-CoV-2-specific TCRs that had been generated using the MIRA antigen-specificity platform. Breadth was defined as the fraction of unique TCRs that were SARS-CoV-2-associated. Depth was defined as the fraction of total T cells that were SARS-CoV-2-associated. Using the MIRA data, each spike-specific TCR was mapped to the spike region that the TCR reacts to and placed in a CD4 or CD8 class. Log10-transformed breadth and depth values were compared by one-way ANOVA with Sidak's multiple comparisons tests. TCRdb limited this immuneACCESS table to in-frame rearrangements with V and J called. A share of clones is missing; checked studies link under half to unresolved V genes, and the rest is unexplained. The DNA gave D and trimming, while V, J and clone size come from that table. The sample yields 150,000 to 160,000 clones; 90% were counted once. The ten most abundant clones make up more than 1.3% of the sample.

The time point label, as the study defines it: about 28 days (+/-7) after the second vaccine dose. AZD1222 recipients given second doses at about 4 weeks or at about 12 weeks were pooled, since spike-specific TCR depth and breadth were not found to differ between the two schedules. Vaccinee samples were obtained from the UK trials COV001 and COV002, which included a single-blind randomized controlled phase 2/3 trial of AZD1222 (ChAdOx1 nCoV-19) in healthy adults. For TCRbeta chain sequencing, PBMC samples were collected from trial participants at day 0 and at day 28 after the second dose. The sample in question was peripheral blood, obtained 28 days after the second AZD1222 dose. Recombination joined TRBV29-1 with TRBJ1-2, with the D gene uncertain. The TCR sequence derives from an adult who received the AZD1222 COVID-19 vaccine. The nucleotide sequence is TGCAGCGTTGTTTTTGGGCTGTGGAAAGCCGAACTTGGCTACACCTTC. It translates as CSVVFGLWKAELGYTF.